The sequence of this T cell receptor beta chain was determined in a study of blood T cell repertoires in COVID-19. For the study at large: COVID-19 samples collected from the United States, Italy and Spain covered acute and convalescent phases.

Original handling: By means of reference gene primer amplification, nucleated cell counts were estimated. The data were produced by immunoSEQ multiplex PCR, yet TCRdb's version contains in-frame clones alone and is incomplete. That table is the source of V, J and clone size, and D and trimming were worked out from the DNA. This table holds around 200,000 clones, around 80% found once. This clone has more than one count but fewer than ten. V gave up 5 bases and J gave up 3 bases, with 14 bases separating them. Germline loops: CDR1 SGHNT, CDR2 YYREEE (reference sequence). CDR3 length equals 14 residues.

The chain links TRBV5-4 to TRBJ1-1, with D unresolved. The source material was peripheral blood. The origin of this receptor is a human donor in a cohort sampled during active COVID-19. The CDR3 region has the DNA TGTGCCAGCAGTCCTCGAGGCGTGGACACTGAAGCTTTCTTT. Translating gives CASSPRGVDTEAFF.